A single sample gave rise to the 9 T cell receptor beta chains below, sequenced in a study of blood T cell repertoires in COVID-19 (dated by TCRdb to 2020 to 2022). The library was made by the immunoSEQ multiplex PCR assay. What TCRdb holds here is the immuneACCESS table cut down to in-frame rearrangements. Part of the clones is not present; checked against another copy, under half of the missing clones reflect an unresolved V gene, and the others are unexplained. The sample contains roughly 64,000 clones, around 86% of them found a single time. The ten top clones hold around 1.2% of the sample. The sample taken for sequencing was peripheral blood. The receptors were sampled from a man between 40 and 49 years old with acute or convalescent COVID-19.

The V gene is TRBV6-1, the J gene TRBJ2-1; TRBD2 matches 8 bases. V dropped 4 bases and J dropped 6; count of bases not matched to a gene: 11. Germline V lookup: CDR1 MNHNS, CDR2 SASEGT. The CDR3 has 16 amino acids. CDR3 sequence reads: CASSGTSRYFGNEQFF. Here the CDR3 DNA reads TGTGCCAGCAGTGGGACTAGCCGTTATTTTGGCAATGAGCAGTTCTTC.

The rearrangement joins TRBV4-1 to TRBJ1-5, with 10 bases identical to TRBD1. Per the germline V gene, CDR1 is MGHRA and CDR2 is YSYEKL. CDR3 size: 15 residues. J was trimmed by 7 bases and V by 1 base; bases with no gene match: 4. The CDR3 is CASSQVGTGDQPQHF. CDR3 coding DNA: TGCGCCAGCAGCCAAGTGGGGACAGGGGACCAGCCCCAGCATTTT.

This chain links TRBV4-1 with TRBJ2-5, with 8 bases that match TRBD1. The trim removed 1 base at V and 4 bases at J, leaving 8 bases unmatched. The CDR3 is made up of 16 amino acids. Germline values: CDR1 MGHRA, CDR2 YSYEKL. For the CDR3, the DNA is TGCGCCAGCAGCCAAGTTCCGGGACAGGCATTAGAGACCCAGTACTTC. It specifies CASSQVPGQALETQYF.

The chain is built from TRBV1 and TRBJ2-1; TRBD1 reflects the table's D call only, with no check against the DNA. TRBV1 is listed as a pseudogene. CDR3 length: 16 amino acids. This chain's CDR3 is CTSSQAAERGYNEQFF. CDR3 DNA sequence: TGCACCAGCAGCCAAGCTGCAGAAAGGGGATACAATGAGCAGTTCTTC.

This clone was recorded at least ten times. The chain joins TRBV7-2 to TRBJ2-5; D is uncertain. Germline assignment: CDR1 SGHTA and CDR2 FQGNSA. Trimming removed 1 base from V and 6 bases from J, with 3 bases in between. The length of the CDR3 is 11 residues. CDR3 sequence reads: CASSLEQTQYF. CDR3 DNA: TGTGCCAGCAGCTTAGAGCAGACCCAGTACTTC.

In this sample, this clone turned up once. The chain joins TRBV9 to TRBJ1-2, with 9 positions matching TRBD1. Germline V lookup: CDR1 SGDLS, CDR2 YYNGEE. This CDR3 is 14 amino acids long. The trim removed 4 bases at V and 11 bases at J, leaving 12 bases unmatched. CDR3 residues: CASSQTGGAKRYTF. As DNA, the CDR3 is TGTGCCAGCAGCCAAACAGGGGGCGCGAAAAGATACACCTTC.

This sequence joins TRBV12-3 or TRBV12-4 and TRBJ1-1; D call uncertain. There are 12 residues in the CDR3. The V gene lost 2 bases and the J gene lost 1 base, with 2 bases spanning the gap. In DNA, the CDR3 is TGTGCCAGCAGTTTACAGAACACTGAAGCTTTCTTT. It is translated as CASSLQNTEAFF.

This sequence joins TRBV19 and TRBJ1-2; D unresolved. CDR3 length equals 14 residues. V shed 1 base and J shed 4 bases, with 10 bases lying between them. The germline V gene has CDR1 LNHDA and CDR2 SQIVND (reference sequence). The CDR3: CASSIGADTYGYTF. CDR3 in DNA: TGTGCCAGTAGTATAGGGGCAGACACCTATGGCTACACCTTC.

V and J are TRBV7-9 and TRBJ1-1; the D gene is possibly TRBD1 (5 bases). V was cut by 7 bases and J by 2 bases, with 14 bases left in between. Germline-derived CDR1 and CDR2 are SEHNR and FQNEAQ (reference sequence). There are 14 residues in the CDR3. CDR3 in amino acids: CASTRGGANTEAFF. The CDR3, as DNA: TGTGCCAGCACTCGGGGAGGGGCTAACACTGAAGCTTTCTTT.